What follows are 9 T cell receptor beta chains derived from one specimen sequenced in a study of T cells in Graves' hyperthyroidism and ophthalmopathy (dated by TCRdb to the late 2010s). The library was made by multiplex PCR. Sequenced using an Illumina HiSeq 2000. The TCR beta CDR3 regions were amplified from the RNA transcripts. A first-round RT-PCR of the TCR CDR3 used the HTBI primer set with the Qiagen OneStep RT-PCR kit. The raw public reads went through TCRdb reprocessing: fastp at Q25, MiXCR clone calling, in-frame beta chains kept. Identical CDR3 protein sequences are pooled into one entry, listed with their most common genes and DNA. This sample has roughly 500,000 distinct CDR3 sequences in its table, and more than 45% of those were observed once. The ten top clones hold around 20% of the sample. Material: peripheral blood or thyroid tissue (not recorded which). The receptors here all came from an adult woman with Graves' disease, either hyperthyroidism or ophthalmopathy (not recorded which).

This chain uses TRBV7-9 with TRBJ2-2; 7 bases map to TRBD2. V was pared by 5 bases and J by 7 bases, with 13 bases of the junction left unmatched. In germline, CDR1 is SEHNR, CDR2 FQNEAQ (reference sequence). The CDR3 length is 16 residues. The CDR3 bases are TGTGCCAGCAGCCCGTACCCCGGGAGGCGCGGCGGGGAGCTGTTTTTT. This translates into CASSPYPGRRGGELFF.

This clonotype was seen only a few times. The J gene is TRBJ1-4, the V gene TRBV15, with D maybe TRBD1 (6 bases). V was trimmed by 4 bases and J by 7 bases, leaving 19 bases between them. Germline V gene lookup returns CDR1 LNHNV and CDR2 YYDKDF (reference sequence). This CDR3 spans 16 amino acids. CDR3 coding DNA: TGTGCCACCAGCACCTCCTCGGCAGGGGCAACTGAAAAACTGTTTTTT. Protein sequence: CATSTSSAGATEKLFF.

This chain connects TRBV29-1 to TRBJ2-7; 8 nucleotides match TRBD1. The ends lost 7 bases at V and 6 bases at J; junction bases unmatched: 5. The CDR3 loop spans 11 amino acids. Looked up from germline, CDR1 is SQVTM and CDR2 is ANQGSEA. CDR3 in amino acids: CSADRGLEQYF. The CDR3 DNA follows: TGCAGCGCCGACAGGGGTCTCGAGCAGTACTTC.

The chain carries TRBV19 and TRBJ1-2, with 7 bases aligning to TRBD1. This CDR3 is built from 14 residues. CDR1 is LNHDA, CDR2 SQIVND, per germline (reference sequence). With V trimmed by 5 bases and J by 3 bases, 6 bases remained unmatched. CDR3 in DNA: TGTGCCAGTAGTTCCCCGGACAGGCACTATGGCTACACCTTC. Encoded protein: CASSSPDRHYGYTF.

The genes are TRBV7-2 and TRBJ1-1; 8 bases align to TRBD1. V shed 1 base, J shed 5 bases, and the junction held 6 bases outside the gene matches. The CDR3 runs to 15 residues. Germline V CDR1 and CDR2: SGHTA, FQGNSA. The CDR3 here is CASSLVQGVWTEAFF. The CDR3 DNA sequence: TGTGCCAGCAGCTTAGTACAGGGGGTTTGGACTGAAGCTTTCTTT.

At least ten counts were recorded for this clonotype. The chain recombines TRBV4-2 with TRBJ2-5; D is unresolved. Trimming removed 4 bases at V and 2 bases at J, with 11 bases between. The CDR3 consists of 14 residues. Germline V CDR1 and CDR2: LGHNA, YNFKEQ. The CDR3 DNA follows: TGTGCCAGCAGCCTAGTTCGTGCTCAAGAGACCCAGTACTTC. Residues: CASSLVRAQETQYF.

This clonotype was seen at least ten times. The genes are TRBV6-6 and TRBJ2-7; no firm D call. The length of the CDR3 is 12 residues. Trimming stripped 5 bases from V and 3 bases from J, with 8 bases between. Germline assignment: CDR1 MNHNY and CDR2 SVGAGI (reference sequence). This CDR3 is CASSQTYYEQYF. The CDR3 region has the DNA TGTGCCAGCAGTCAAACTTACTACGAGCAGTACTTC.

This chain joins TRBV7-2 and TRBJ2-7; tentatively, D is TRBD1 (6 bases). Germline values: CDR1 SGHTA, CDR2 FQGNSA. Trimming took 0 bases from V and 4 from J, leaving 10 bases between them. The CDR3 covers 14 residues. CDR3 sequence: CASSLAGHQYEQYF. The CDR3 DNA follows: TGTGCCAGCAGCTTAGCGGGACACCAATACGAGCAGTACTTC.

CDR3 sequence: CSARTTATDNSPLHF. The CDR3, as DNA: TGCAGTGCTAGAACCACCGCAACAGATAATTCACCCCTCCACTTT. The rearrangement links TRBV20-1 to TRBJ1-6; no clear D gene. The CDR3 is 15 amino acids. The germline V gene encodes CDR1 DFQATT and CDR2 SNEGSKA (reference sequence). Between the trimmed V and J ends, which lost 2 bases and 5 bases, there was a span of 13 bases.